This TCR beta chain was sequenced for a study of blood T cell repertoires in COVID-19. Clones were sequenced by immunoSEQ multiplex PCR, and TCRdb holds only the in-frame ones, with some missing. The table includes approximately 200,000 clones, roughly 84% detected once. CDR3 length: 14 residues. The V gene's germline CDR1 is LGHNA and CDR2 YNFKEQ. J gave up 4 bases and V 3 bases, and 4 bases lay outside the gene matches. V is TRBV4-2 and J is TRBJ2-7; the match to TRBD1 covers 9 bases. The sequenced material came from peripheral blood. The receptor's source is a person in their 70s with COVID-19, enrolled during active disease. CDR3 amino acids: CASSQPGQGYEQYF. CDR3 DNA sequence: TGTGCCAGCAGCCAGCCGGGACAGGGTTACGAGCAGTACTTC.